The rows below give T cell receptor beta chains drawn from one sample of a study of response to subunit inactivated influenza vaccine. Via MiXCR, TCRdb re-called the RT-PCR reads, giving one row per CDR3 protein. The repertoire holds roughly 650,000 distinct CDR3 sequences, with less than 15% as singletons. The sample was PBMCs from blood, taken around 14 days before vaccination. These receptor sequences come from a man aged 50 to 59 who received an inactivated influenza vaccine. The CDR3 runs from the conserved cysteine through the conserved F or W. Fields, in order: J gene, clone size, V gene, D gene, CDR3 protein, CDR3 DNA. A D gene is named only where the DNA matches it firmly. Rows may omit the clone size; those that give it use once, few, many or a size class.

TRBJ1-3	many	TRBV7-2	NA	CASSLILGTIYF	TGTGCCAGCAGCTTAATACTTGGGACCATATATTTT
TRBJ2-7	NA	TRBV30	NA	CAWCRVLSDEQYF	TGTGCCTGGTGCAGGGTCTTATCCGACGAGCAGTACTTC
TRBJ2-7	many	TRBV2	TRBD1	CASSRDRSSYEQYF	TGTGCCAGCAGCCGGGACAGAAGCTCCTACGAGCAGTACTTC
TRBJ2-7	NA	TRBV9	TRBD2	CASSVTAGGDYEQYF	TGTGCCAGCAGCGTTACAGCGGGAGGGGATTACGAGCAGTACTTC
TRBJ2-4	few	TRBV4-3	NA	CASSQEVKNIQYF	TGCGCCAGCAGCCAAGAAGTAAAAAACATTCAGTACTTC
TRBJ2-5	many	TRBV10-2	TRBD1	CASSESTGTGRQETQYF	TGCGCCAGCAGTGAGTCGACAGGGACAGGGCGGCAGGAGACCCAGTACTTC
TRBJ2-7	NA	TRBV4-3	TRBD1	CASSQSTGVYYEQYF	TGCGCCAGCAGCCAGTCGACAGGGGTCTACTACGAGCAGTACTTC
TRBJ2-5	few	TRBV11-2	NA	CASSLERGSLQETQYF	TGTGCCAGCAGCTTAGAGAGGGGGTCGCTCCAAGAGACCCAGTACTTC
TRBJ2-1	few	TRBV19	NA	CASSSEIEQFF	TGTGCCAGTAGTAGTGAGATTGAGCAGTTCTTC
TRBJ2-1	few	TRBV9	TRBD2	CASSVFAGGPRNEQFF	TGTGCCAGCAGCGTATTCGCGGGGGGGCCTCGGAATGAGCAGTTCTTC
TRBJ1-5	many	TRBV12-3/TRBV12-4	TRBD1	CASSSIRGGGNQPQHF	TGTGCCAGCAGTTCAATCAGGGGGGGTGGCAATCAGCCCCAGCATTTT
TRBJ2-5	NA	TRBV15	TRBD1	CATSRDPTGGRSETQYF	TGTGCCACCAGCAGAGATCCCACAGGGGGCAGGTCGGAGACCCAGTACTTC
TRBJ2-7	few	TRBV10-3	TRBD2	CAISPGLAGSYEQYF	TGTGCCATCAGTCCGGGGCTAGCGGGGTCTTACGAGCAGTACTTC
TRBJ2-5	NA	TRBV10-3	TRBD1	CATQTGGHQETQYF	TGTGCTACACAGACAGGGGGGCACCAAGAGACCCAGTACTTC
TRBJ1-1	few	TRBV11-2	NA	CASTVTAPNTEAFF	TGTGCCAGCACCGTTACGGCGCCGAACACTGAAGCTTTCTTT
TRBJ1-1	NA	TRBV5-5	NA	CASSLVAGAIPEAFF	TGTGCCAGCAGCTTGGTGGCAGGGGCAATCCCTGAAGCTTTCTTT